The subject of this entry is one T cell receptor beta chain. Antigen unknown. Germline CDR1 reads SGHDN; CDR2 reads FVKESK. V was shortened by 4 bases and J by 1 base, with 8 bases between the two germline ends. CDR3 size: 14 residues. This sample was taken from a study of T cell responses to AZD1222 COVID-19 vaccine. Method: immunoSEQ multiplex PCR; TCRdb's copy keeps in-frame clones and lacks some. This table holds some 170,000 clones, around 90% found once. Study-wide results and caveats: Dominant at 160-218 and 743-854, vaccine-associated CD4 TCRs also spanned spike. Of spike-specific TCRs, nearly half reportedly target regions left unmutated in variants. Spike-specific TCR breadth and depth were elevated following two AZD1222 doses. The donor group comprised mostly white British people and more females; the analysis possibly underestimated clonal diversity.

The chain couples TRBV14 to TRBJ1-3; D not resolved. Sequencing used peripheral blood, obtained 28 days after the second AZD1222 dose. This TCR came from an adult who received the AZD1222 COVID-19 vaccine. In DNA, the CDR3 is TGTGCCAGCAGCCGAATAGGATCTGGAAACACCATATATTTT. Amino acids: CASSRIGSGNTIYF.